The rows below give T cell receptor beta chains drawn from one sample of a study of cytomegalovirus exposure and HLA in healthy donors. The assay was immunoSEQ multiplex PCR, and TCRdb's table has in-frame clones only and misses some. The data hold approximately 120,000 clones, with 74% observed a single time. Specimen: PBMCs. Receptors originate from a woman between 50 and 59 years old in good health and CMV-seropositive. The CDR3 runs from the conserved cysteine through the conserved F or W. A D gene is named only where the DNA matches it firmly. The listing skips clone size in some rows; elsewhere it reads once, few, many or a size class.

clone size	V gene	D gene	J gene	CDR3 protein	CDR3 DNA
NA	TRBV19	NA	TRBJ2-3	CASSPLAGPTDTQYF	TGTGCCAGTAGTCCTCTTGCGGGGCCCACAGATACGCAGTATTTT
NA	TRBV5-4	NA	TRBJ2-2	CASSLSVTRYTGELFF	TGTGCCAGCAGCTTGTCTGTGACACGATACACCGGGGAGCTGTTTTTT
NA	TRBV19	NA	TRBJ1-3	CASSTSGKPISGNTIYF	TGTGCCAGTAGTACTTCAGGCAAACCAATCTCTGGAAACACCATATATTTT
NA	TRBV9	NA	TRBJ1-4	CASSAGGFNEKLFF	TGTGCCAGCAGCGCCGGGGGATTTAATGAAAAACTGTTTTTT
NA	TRBV6-1	TRBD1	TRBJ1-2	CAGRQGASYGYTF	TGTGCCGGTAGACAGGGGGCGAGCTATGGCTACACCTTC
NA	TRBV4-2	TRBD1	TRBJ1-5	CASSPQGKDQPQHF	TGTGCCAGCAGTCCACAGGGGAAAGATCAGCCCCAGCATTTT
NA	TRBV4-1	TRBD1	TRBJ2-1	CASSLTGVNEQFF	TGCGCCAGCAGCCTGACAGGGGTCAATGAGCAGTTCTTC
NA	TRBV6-6	NA	TRBJ1-4	CASSFRGGVGEKLFF	TGTGCCAGCAGTTTTCGGGGGGGAGTAGGGGAAAAACTGTTTTTT
NA	TRBV6-1	NA	TRBJ1-1	CASSEGPGGTEAFF	TGTGCCAGCAGTGAAGGACCCGGGGGCACTGAAGCTTTCTTT
NA	TRBV27	TRBD1	TRBJ2-3	CASRIPTHGRTGSTDTQYF	TGTGCCAGCAGAATCCCGACCCACGGTAGGACAGGGAGCACAGATACGCAGTATTTT
NA	TRBV18	TRBD1	TRBJ1-2	CASSPRQGTDYGYTF	TGTGCCAGCTCACCGCGACAGGGGACGGACTATGGCTACACCTTC
once	TRBV27	NA	TRBJ1-6	CASRNREGNSPLHF	TGTGCCAGCAGGAACAGGGAGGGTAATTCACCCCTCCACTTT
NA	TRBV7-2	NA	TRBJ2-5	CASSLNSGAETQYF	TGTGCCAGCAGCTTAAATTCGGGAGCAGAGACCCAGTACTTC
NA	TRBV6-6	TRBD1	TRBJ1-2	CASSYSDRGAYGYTF	TGTGCCAGCAGTTACTCGGACAGGGGAGCCTATGGCTACACCTTC
NA	TRBV2	TRBD1	TRBJ1-6	CASSSRTGANSPLHF	TGTGCCAGCAGTAGCCGGACAGGGGCGAATTCACCTCTCCACTTT
NA	TRBV7-2	TRBD1	TRBJ2-5	CASSPGGQGAWKTQYF	TGTGCCAGCAGCCCCGGGGGACAGGGGGCATGGAAGACCCAGTACTTC
NA	TRBV9	TRBD1	TRBJ2-7	CASSVGQGFYEQYF	TGTGCCAGCAGCGTTGGACAGGGGTTCTACGAGCAGTACTTC
NA	TRBV27	TRBD1	TRBJ2-5	CASRGGGTGETQYF	TGTGCCAGCAGGGGAGGAGGGACAGGAGAGACCCAGTACTTC
once	TRBV30	NA	TRBJ2-7	CAWKSGGSYEQYF	TGTGCCTGGAAATCCGGGGGCTCCTACGAGCAGTACTTC
few	TRBV15	TRBD2	TRBJ2-1	CATSREPSGRGRNEQFF	TGTGCCACCAGCAGGGAACCTAGCGGGCGTGGTCGGAATGAGCAGTTCTTC
NA	TRBV9	TRBD2	TRBJ2-7	CASSLNGLANYEQYF	TGTGCCAGCAGCCTAAACGGACTAGCCAACTACGAGCAGTACTTC
NA	TRBV6-1	TRBD1	TRBJ2-7	CASSEASGQGREQYF	TGTGCCAGCAGTGAAGCCTCCGGACAGGGAAGGGAGCAGTACTTC
NA	TRBV7-9	NA	TRBJ1-2	CASRRTGYGYTF	TGTGCCAGCAGACGTACAGGGTATGGCTACACCTTC
NA	TRBV10-3	NA	TRBJ1-2	CATLTDSYNYGYTF	TGTGCCACCTTAACGGACAGCTATAACTATGGCTACACCTTC
NA	TRBV19	NA	TRBJ1-6	CASSILQESPLHF	TGTGCCAGTAGTATTCTCCAGGAATCACCCCTCCACTTT
NA	TRBV27	TRBD2	TRBJ2-7	CASSLFRLAGVYEQYF	TGTGCCAGCAGTTTATTCCGGCTAGCGGGAGTCTACGAGCAGTACTTC
NA	TRBV10-2	TRBD1	TRBJ1-1	CASRGIPGQDTMNTEAFF	TGCGCCAGCAGAGGTATTCCGGGACAGGACACAATGAACACTGAAGCTTTCTTT
once	TRBV11-2	NA	TRBJ2-7	CASRALRDSLTYEQYF	TGTGCCAGCAGGGCCCTGCGGGACAGTCTAACCTACGAGCAGTACTTC
few	TRBV20-1	NA	TRBJ2-1	CSASSSREQFF	TGCAGTGCTAGTAGTTCGAGGGAGCAGTTCTTC
few	TRBV7-2	NA	TRBJ1-5	CASSSRRGDQPQHF	TGTGCCAGCAGCAGCAGGCGGGGGGATCAGCCCCAGCATTTT
NA	TRBV7-2	NA	TRBJ1-5	CASSPDSYQPQHF	TGTGCCAGCAGCCCCGACAGTTATCAGCCCCAGCATTTT
few	TRBV7-9	TRBD1	TRBJ1-5	CASSSTGFLDQPQHF	TGTGCCAGCAGCTCGACAGGGTTCTTGGATCAGCCCCAGCATTTT
NA	TRBV27	NA	TRBJ1-1	CASREGTYTEAFF	TGTGCCAGCAGGGAAGGGACATACACTGAAGCTTTCTTT
NA	TRBV7-9	TRBD1	TRBJ1-1	CASSPRDSNTEAFF	TGTGCCAGCAGCCCCCGGGACAGCAACACTGAAGCTTTCTTT
NA	TRBV15	NA	TRBJ1-5	CATSRTGNNQPQHF	TGTGCCACCAGCAGGACAGGAAACAATCAGCCCCAGCATTTT
NA	TRBV30	NA	TRBJ1-2	CAWSERRGGSYTF	TGTGCCTGGAGTGAACGGAGGGGCGGGAGCTACACCTTC
NA	TRBV7-9	NA	TRBJ2-5	CASSFGGGETQYF	TGTGCCAGCAGCTTCGGGGGAGGAGAGACCCAGTACTTC
NA	TRBV5-6	NA	TRBJ2-7	CASSLARSRGYEQYF	TGTGCCAGCAGCTTGGCGCGGTCCAGGGGATACGAGCAGTACTTC
NA	TRBV7-6	TRBD1	TRBJ2-1	CASSRTGPYNEQFF	TGTGCCAGCAGCCGGACAGGACCCTACAATGAGCAGTTCTTC
NA	TRBV15	TRBD1	TRBJ2-7	CATSTTGTGSYEQYF	TGTGCCACCAGCACAACCGGGACAGGGTCCTACGAGCAGTACTTC
few	TRBV7-2	NA	TRBJ2-7	CASSTQAESSYEQYF	TGTGCCAGCAGCACCCAAGCGGAGAGCTCCTACGAGCAGTACTTC
NA	TRBV5-1	NA	TRBJ2-1	CASSLESGRNEQFF	TGCGCCAGCAGCTTGGAGTCAGGAAGGAATGAGCAGTTCTTC
few	TRBV15	NA	TRBJ1-3	CATSGTGGLTSGNTIYF	TGTGCCACCAGCGGGACCGGGGGGCTGACCTCTGGAAACACCATATATTTT
NA	TRBV6-5	NA	TRBJ1-1	CASTRELEAFF	TGTGCCAGCACCCGGGAACTTGAAGCTTTCTTT
NA	TRBV7-9	NA	TRBJ2-2	CASGHPISTNTGELFF	TGTGCCAGCGGACACCCAATATCGACGAACACCGGGGAGCTGTTTTTT
few	TRBV6-5	NA	TRBJ2-7	CASSWRQGTYEQYF	TGTGCCAGCAGTTGGCGGCAGGGAACCTACGAGCAGTACTTC
NA	TRBV18	TRBD2	TRBJ2-3	CASSTAGAGGSTDTQYF	TGTGCCAGCTCAACAGCGGGGGCCGGCGGGAGCACAGATACGCAGTATTTT
NA	TRBV5-8	TRBD1	TRBJ2-7	CASSLVGGWEQYF	TGTGCCAGCAGCTTGGTAGGGGGCTGGGAGCAGTACTTC
few	TRBV18	NA	TRBJ1-1	CASSSNSGLPNTEAFF	TGTGCCAGCTCATCAAACTCGGGACTCCCGAACACTGAAGCTTTCTTT
NA	TRBV11-2	TRBD1	TRBJ2-3	CASSLEKGGAVF	TGTGCCAGCAGCTTAGAGAAAGGGGGCGCCGTCTTT
NA	TRBV6-5	NA	TRBJ1-5	CASILTAFSNQPQHF	TGTGCCAGCATCTTGACAGCCTTTAGCAATCAGCCCCAGCATTTT